Each of the 2 T cell receptor beta chains below was sequenced from the same sample in a study of cytomegalovirus exposure and HLA in healthy donors. Data came from immunoSEQ multiplex PCR; TCRdb stores just in-frame clones and leaves some out. The sample yields about 130,000 clones, around 89% seen once. The sample consisted of PBMCs. These receptors were collected from a woman in her 30s in good health and CMV-seropositive.

This clone was found once. This chain joins TRBV15 and TRBJ1-2, with 7 bases lining up with TRBD1. V trimming: 3 bases; J trimming: 8 bases; junction bases outside the gene matches: 3. The CDR3 is 12 residues long. Per the germline V gene, CDR1 is LNHNV and CDR2 is YYDKDF (reference sequence). CDR3 protein: CATSRTGRGYTF. The CDR3 bases are TGTGCCACCAGCAGGACAGGGCGAGGCTACACCTTC.

This clone was recorded once. This chain uses TRBV7-2 with TRBJ1-2; a weak D match, TRBD1 (6 bases). The germline V gene encodes CDR1 SGHTA and CDR2 FQGNSA. Trimming left V 5 bases short and J 4 bases short, with 11 bases between. The CDR3 extends over 13 amino acids. The CDR3 protein is CASSPDSLYGYTF. The CDR3 DNA follows: TGTGCCAGCAGCCCGGACAGCCTCTATGGCTACACCTTC.